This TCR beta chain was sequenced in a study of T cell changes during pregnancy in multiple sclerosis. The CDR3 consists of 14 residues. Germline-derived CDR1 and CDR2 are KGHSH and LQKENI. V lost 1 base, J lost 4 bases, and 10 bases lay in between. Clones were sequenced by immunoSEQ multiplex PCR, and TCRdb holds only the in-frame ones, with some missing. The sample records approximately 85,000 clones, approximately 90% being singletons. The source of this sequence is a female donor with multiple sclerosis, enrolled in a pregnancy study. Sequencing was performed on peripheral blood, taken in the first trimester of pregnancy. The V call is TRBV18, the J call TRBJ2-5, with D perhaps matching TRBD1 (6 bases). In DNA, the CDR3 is TGTGCCAGCTCACCACGTCCCAGGGGAGAGACCCAGTACTTC. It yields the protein CASSPRPRGETQYF.